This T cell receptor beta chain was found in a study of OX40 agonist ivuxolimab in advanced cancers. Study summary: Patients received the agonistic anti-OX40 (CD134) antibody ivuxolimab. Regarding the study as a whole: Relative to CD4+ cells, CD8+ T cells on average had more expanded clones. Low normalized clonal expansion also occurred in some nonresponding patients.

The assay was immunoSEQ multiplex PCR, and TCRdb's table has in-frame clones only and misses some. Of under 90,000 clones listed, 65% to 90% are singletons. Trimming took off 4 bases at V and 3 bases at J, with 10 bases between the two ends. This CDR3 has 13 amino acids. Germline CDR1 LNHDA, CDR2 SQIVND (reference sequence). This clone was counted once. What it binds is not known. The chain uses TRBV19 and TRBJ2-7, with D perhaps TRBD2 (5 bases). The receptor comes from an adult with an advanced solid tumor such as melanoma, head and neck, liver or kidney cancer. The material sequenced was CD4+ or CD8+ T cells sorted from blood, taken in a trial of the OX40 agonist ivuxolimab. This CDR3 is CASSTSGGYEQYF. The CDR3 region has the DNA TGTGCCAGTAGTACCAGTGGAGGCTACGAGCAGTACTTC.